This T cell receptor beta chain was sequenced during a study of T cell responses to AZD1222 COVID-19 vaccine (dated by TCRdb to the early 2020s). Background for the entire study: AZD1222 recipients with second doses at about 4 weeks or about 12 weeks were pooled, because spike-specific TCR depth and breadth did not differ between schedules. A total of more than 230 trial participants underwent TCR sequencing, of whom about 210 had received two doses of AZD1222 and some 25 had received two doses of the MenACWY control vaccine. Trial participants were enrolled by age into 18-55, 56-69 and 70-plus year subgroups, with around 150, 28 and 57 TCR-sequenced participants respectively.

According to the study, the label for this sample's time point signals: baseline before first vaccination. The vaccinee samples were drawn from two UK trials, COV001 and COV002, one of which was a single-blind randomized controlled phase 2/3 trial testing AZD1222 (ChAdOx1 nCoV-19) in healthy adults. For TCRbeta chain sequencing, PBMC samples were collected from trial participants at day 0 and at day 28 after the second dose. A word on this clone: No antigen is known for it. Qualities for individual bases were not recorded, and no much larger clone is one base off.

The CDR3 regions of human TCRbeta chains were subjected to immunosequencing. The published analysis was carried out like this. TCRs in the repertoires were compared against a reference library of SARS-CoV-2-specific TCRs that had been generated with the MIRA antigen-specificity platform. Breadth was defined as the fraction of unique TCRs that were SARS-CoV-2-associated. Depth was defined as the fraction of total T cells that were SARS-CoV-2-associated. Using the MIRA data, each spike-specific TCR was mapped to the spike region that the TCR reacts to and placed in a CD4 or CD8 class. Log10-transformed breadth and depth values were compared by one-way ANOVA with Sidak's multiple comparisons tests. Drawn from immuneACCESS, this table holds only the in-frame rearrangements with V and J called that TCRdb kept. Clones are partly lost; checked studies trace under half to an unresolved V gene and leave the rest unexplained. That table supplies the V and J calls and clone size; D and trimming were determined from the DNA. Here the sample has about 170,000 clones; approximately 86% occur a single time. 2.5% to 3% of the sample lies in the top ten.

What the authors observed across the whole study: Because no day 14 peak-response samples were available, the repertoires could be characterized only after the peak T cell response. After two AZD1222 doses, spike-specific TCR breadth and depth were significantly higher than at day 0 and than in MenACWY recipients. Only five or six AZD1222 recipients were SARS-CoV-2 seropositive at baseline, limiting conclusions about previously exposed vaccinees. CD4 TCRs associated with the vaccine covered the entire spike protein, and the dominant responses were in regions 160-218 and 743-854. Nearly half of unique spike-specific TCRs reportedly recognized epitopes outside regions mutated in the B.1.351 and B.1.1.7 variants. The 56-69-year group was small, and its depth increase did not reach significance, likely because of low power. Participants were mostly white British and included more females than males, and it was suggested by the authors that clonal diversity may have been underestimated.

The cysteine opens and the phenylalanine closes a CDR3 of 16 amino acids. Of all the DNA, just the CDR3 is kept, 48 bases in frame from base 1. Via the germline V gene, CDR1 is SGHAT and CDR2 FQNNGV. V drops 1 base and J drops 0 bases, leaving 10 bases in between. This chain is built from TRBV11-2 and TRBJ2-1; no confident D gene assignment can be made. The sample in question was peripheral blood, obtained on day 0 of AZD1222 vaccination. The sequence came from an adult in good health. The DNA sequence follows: TGTGCCAGCAGCTTAGCAGTGGGATTCTCCTACAATGAGCAGTTCTTC. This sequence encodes CASSLAVGFSYNEQFF.